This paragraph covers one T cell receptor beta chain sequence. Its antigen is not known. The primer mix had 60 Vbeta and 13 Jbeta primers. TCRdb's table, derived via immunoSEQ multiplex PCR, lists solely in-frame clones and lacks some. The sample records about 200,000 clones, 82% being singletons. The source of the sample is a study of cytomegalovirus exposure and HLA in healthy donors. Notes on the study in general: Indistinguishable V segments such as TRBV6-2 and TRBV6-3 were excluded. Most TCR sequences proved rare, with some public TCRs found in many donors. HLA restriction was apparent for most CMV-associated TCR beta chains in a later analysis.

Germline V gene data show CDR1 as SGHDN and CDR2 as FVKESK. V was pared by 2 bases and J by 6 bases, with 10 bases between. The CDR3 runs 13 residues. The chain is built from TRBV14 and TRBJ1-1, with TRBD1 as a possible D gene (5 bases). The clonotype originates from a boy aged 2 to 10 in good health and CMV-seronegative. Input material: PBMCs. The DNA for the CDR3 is TGTGCCAGCAGCCAAACAGGTACATCTGAAGCTTTCTTT. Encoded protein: CASSQTGTSEAFF.